These 30 T cell receptor beta chains originate from one sample sequenced in a study of blood T cell repertoires in COVID-19. Only in-frame clones appear in the TCRdb table, and some are missing; sequencing was by immunoSEQ multiplex PCR. The sample records some 80,000 clones, around 85% being singletons. Sequenced sample: peripheral blood. These receptor sequences come from an elderly man with active or convalescent COVID-19.

A single count supports this clone. The chain carries TRBV7-2 and TRBJ2-3; no firm D call. Trimming cost V 2 bases and J 4 bases, with 13 bases left between them. The CDR3 length is 15 residues. Germline assignment: CDR1 SGHTA and CDR2 FQGNSA. The CDR3 DNA follows: TGTGCCAGCAGCTTATCTACAGTCAATTCAGATACGCAGTATTTT. Translation gives CASSLSTVNSDTQYF.

As for this clone: A read error may account for a junction end that differs from germline. The chain employs TRBV14 and TRBJ2-2; possible D gene TRBD2, 6 bases. Germline-derived CDR1 and CDR2 are SGHDN and FVKESK. The CDR3 runs 14 residues. The CDR3: CASSQDMNAGGLFF. The CDR3 DNA is TGTGCCAGCAGCCAAGATATGAATGCCGGGGGGCTGTTTTTT.

This clone was seen once. This sequence joins TRBV30 and TRBJ2-5; TRBD2 agrees at 8 bases. The V segment lost 3 bases and the J segment 0 bases; nucleotides outside the gene matches: 6. Germline CDR1 GTSNPN, CDR2 SVGIG (reference sequence). The CDR3 is 15 amino acids. This chain's CDR3 is CAWRRAGDYQETQYF. Written as DNA, the CDR3 is TGTGCCTGGAGAAGAGCGGGAGATTACCAAGAGACCCAGTACTTC.

This clone was observed a few times. The rearrangement uses TRBV30 and TRBJ1-6, with a tentative D call TRBD1 (5 bases). Germline values: CDR1 GTSNPN, CDR2 SVGIG (reference sequence). Trimming pared 0 bases from V and 8 bases from J, leaving 11 bases between. CDR3 length: 14 amino acids. CDR3 amino acids: CAWSVGAVDSPLHF. The CDR3 coding sequence is TGTGCCTGGAGTGTAGGGGCGGTCGATTCACCCCTCCACTTT.

J is TRBJ2-1 and V is TRBV11-1; TRBD2 might be the D (7 bases). The CDR3 totals 15 residues. The germline gives CDR1 SGHAT, CDR2 FQDESV (reference sequence). Trimming left V 5 bases short and J 7 bases short, with 18 bases between. CDR3 DNA: TGTGCCAGCAGCCCGGGCGGGGGCAGGGGTAATGAGCAGTTCTTC. Translating it yields CASSPGGGRGNEQFF.

The chain uses TRBV6-5 and TRBJ2-5; 10 bases are shared with TRBD2. With V trimmed by 1 base and J by 2 bases, 4 bases remained unmatched. The CDR3 length is 16 residues. The V gene's germline CDR1 is MNHEY and CDR2 SVGAGI. The CDR3 protein is CASSYWRAGGQETQYF. The CDR3 DNA follows: TGTGCCAGCAGTTACTGGCGAGCGGGGGGGCAAGAGACCCAGTACTTC.

The chain couples TRBV27 to TRBJ2-2; TRBD1 matches at 9 bases. Germline-derived CDR1 and CDR2 are MNHEY and SMNVEV (reference sequence). J lost 7 bases, V lost 6 bases, and 9 bases had no gene match. CDR3 size: 15 residues. The CDR3 bases are TGTGCCAGCAGCCTCGACAGGGGGTATATCGGGGAGCTGTTTTTT. This gives the protein CASSLDRGYIGELFF.

This clone occurred a few times. This chain connects TRBV30 to TRBJ1-5; D remains unclear. The CDR3 spans 13 residues. Between the trimmed V and J ends, which lost 2 bases and 4 bases, there was a span of 9 bases. Germline V gives CDR1 GTSNPN, CDR2 SVGIG (reference sequence). CDR3 region: CAWSPRENQPQHF. For the CDR3, the DNA is TGTGCCTGGAGTCCCCGGGAGAATCAGCCCCAGCATTTT.

On this clone: A read error may produce the germline difference seen at one junction end. V and J are TRBV7-7 and TRBJ2-1; no firm D call. The length of the CDR3 is 15 residues. The V gene's germline CDR1 is SSHAT and CDR2 FNYEAQ (reference sequence). For the CDR3, the DNA is TGTGCTAGCAGCTTAGGTTCTGTCAGTAACAATGAGCAGTTCTTC. Protein product: CASSLGSVSNNEQFF.

The chain is built from TRBV6-5 and TRBJ1-2; 7 bases fit TRBD1. The junction had 4 bases not matched to a gene; V was cut back by 6 bases and J by 3 bases. CDR3 length: 13 amino acids. The germline gives CDR1 MNHEY, CDR2 SVGAGI. CDR3 protein: CASSRGFDYGYTF. CDR3 coding DNA: TGTGCCAGCAGCAGGGGGTTCGACTATGGCTACACCTTC.

The genes are TRBV19 and TRBJ2-1, with 12 bases that match TRBD2. The CDR3 has 16 amino acids. Looked up from germline, CDR1 is LNHDA and CDR2 is SQIVND (reference sequence). V gave up 5 bases and J gave up 2 bases; unmatched junction bases: 4. CDR3 sequence (DNA): TGTGCCAGTAGTCAGACTAGCGGGAGACCCTACAATGAGCAGTTCTTC. Its translation is CASSQTSGRPYNEQFF.

This clone was counted a few times. CDR3 nucleotide sequence: TGCGCCAGCAGCTCTACCGGGACAGGATATGGCTACACCTTC. Protein sequence: CASSSTGTGYGYTF. The chain carries TRBV5-1 and TRBJ1-2; 8 bases map to TRBD1. Germline V lookup: CDR1 SGHRS, CDR2 YFSETQ. The trim removed 3 bases at V and 5 bases at J, leaving 6 bases unmatched. The CDR3 sequence is 14 residues long.

The chain recombines TRBV5-1 with TRBJ1-6; 9 bases are a match to TRBD1. This CDR3 has 15 residues. Germline trimming cut 4 bases from V and 9 bases from J; bases unmatched to any gene: 8. Germline assignment: CDR1 SGHRS and CDR2 YFSETQ. The CDR3: CASSMSGTGSSPLHF. The CDR3 coding sequence is TGCGCCAGCAGCATGTCCGGGACAGGGTCTTCACCCCTCCACTTT. Full variable domain (outside the CDR3, taken from reference TRBV5-1 and TRBJ1-6): KAGVTQTPRYLIKTRGQQVTLSCSPISGHRSVSWYQQTPGQGLQFLFEYFSETQRNKGNFPGRFSGRQFSNSRSEMNVSTLELGDSALYLCASSMSGTGSSPLHFGNGTRLTVT.

The V gene is TRBV19, the J gene TRBJ1-3; D might be TRBD1 (5 bases). Germline V gene sequence: CDR1 LNHDA, CDR2 SQIVND (reference sequence). The germline V and J ends were trimmed by 7 bases and 0 bases, with 13 bases remaining between them. The CDR3 runs 15 residues. The CDR3 here is CASTSTETSGNTIYF. The DNA for the CDR3 is TGTGCCAGTACCTCGACAGAAACCTCTGGAAACACCATATATTTT.

V usage is TRBV28 and J usage is TRBJ1-2; TRBD1 matches 10 bases. The CDR3 is 16 residues long. J was trimmed by 7 bases and V by 5 bases; bases with no gene match: 13. Germline CDR1 and CDR2: MDHEN and SYDVKM. CDR3 loop: CASSHPRDRGSAGYTF. The DNA of the CDR3 is TGTGCCAGCAGTCACCCTCGGGACAGGGGAAGCGCTGGCTACACCTTC.

The J gene is TRBJ1-2, the V gene TRBV5-5, with a tentative D call TRBD1 (5 bases). The CDR3 has 13 residues. Looked up from germline, CDR1 is SGHKS and CDR2 is YYEKEE (reference sequence). The V and J ends lost 3 bases and 8 bases respectively, with 14 bases between them. CDR3 nucleotide sequence: TGTGCCAGCAGCTCGGGGGAGGTCGGCGGCTACACCTTC. Its protein product is CASSSGEVGGYTF.

This clone was seen more than once but under ten times. The chain couples TRBV18 to TRBJ2-7; 8 bases match TRBD2. The CDR3 sequence is 13 residues long. The V and J ends lost 4 bases and 5 bases, in that order; junction bases with no gene match: 4. Germline assignment: CDR1 KGHSH and CDR2 LQKENI. The CDR3 DNA follows: TGTGCCAGCTCACTCAAAGCGGGGGACGAGCAGTACGTC. Translated, it gives CASSLKAGDEQYV.

V is TRBV5-6 and J is TRBJ2-2; TRBD1 aligns across 8 bases. Germline assignment: CDR1 SGHDT and CDR2 YYEEEE. This CDR3 has 13 residues. V trimming: 4 bases; J trimming: 6 bases; junction bases outside the gene matches: 2. The CDR3 protein is CASSQQGAGELFF. DNA of the CDR3: TGTGCCAGCAGCCAACAGGGGGCCGGGGAGCTGTTTTTT.

The chain has TRBV6-5 and TRBJ1-6; 9 nucleotides match TRBD1. This CDR3 spans 15 amino acids. The junction had 6 bases not matched to a gene; V was cut back by 5 bases and J by 7 bases. CDR1 is MNHEY, CDR2 SVGAGI, per germline. The CDR3 sequence: CASSNRDRANSPLHF. The CDR3, as DNA: TGTGCCAGCAGTAACCGGGACAGGGCAAATTCACCCCTCCACTTT.

J is TRBJ2-5 and V is TRBV6-5; no definite D call. The CDR3 is made up of 12 amino acids. The ends were cut back, 0 bases at V and 5 bases at J, with 4 bases in the middle. The germline gives CDR1 MNHEY, CDR2 SVGAGI. CDR3 coding DNA: TGTGCCAGCAGTTACTCGCGTGAGACCCAGTACTTC. Translated: CASSYSRETQYF.

This rearrangement joins TRBV6-2 or TRBV6-3 to TRBJ2-1; TRBD1 is a possible D gene (5 bases). Trimming left V 2 bases short and J 10 bases short, with 12 bases between. From germline, CDR1 is MNHEY and CDR2 SVGEGT. The CDR3 spans 13 residues. CDR3 residues: CASSYPGLEEQFF. As DNA, the CDR3 is TGTGCCAGCAGTTACCCAGGGTTAGAGGAGCAGTTCTTC.

The chain recombines TRBV7-2 with TRBJ2-5, with a tentative D call TRBD1 (5 bases). CDR3 length equals 13 residues. V lost 3 bases, J lost 2 bases, and 7 bases lay in between. Germline CDR1 SGHTA, CDR2 FQGNSA. Written as DNA, the CDR3 is TGTGCCAGCAGCTTCGCAGGGCAAGAGACCCAGTACTTC. The encoded protein is CASSFAGQETQYF.

The gene calls are TRBV7-8 and TRBJ1-2, with 8 bases lining up with TRBD1. The germline V gene encodes CDR1 SGHVS and CDR2 FQNEAQ. After removal of 5 bases from V and 7 bases from J, the junction contained 15 bases not matched to a gene. CDR3 size: 16 residues. This chain's CDR3 is CASSLGQGYLDLGYTF. DNA for the CDR3: TGTGCCAGCAGCCTCGGACAGGGCTATTTGGATCTTGGCTACACCTTC.

CDR3 in amino acids: CASSLRGINYGYTF. As DNA, the CDR3 is TGCGCCAGCAGCTTGCGGGGGATCAACTATGGCTACACCTTC. The chain is built from TRBV5-1 and TRBJ1-2; D is possibly TRBD1 (5 bases). Per germline, CDR1 SGHRS and CDR2 YFSETQ. This CDR3 contains 14 residues. V lost 1 base and J 2 bases, leaving 9 bases between the germline ends.

This chain uses TRBV9 with TRBJ2-7; perhaps TRBD2 as D (5 bases). CDR1 and CDR2 (germline): SGDLS, YYNGEE. The CDR3 totals 15 residues. The ends were cut back, 4 bases at V and 0 bases at J, with 14 bases in the middle. The DNA of the CDR3 is TGTGCCAGCAGCTCTCGGGGTGAAACCTCCTACGAGCAGTACGTC. Translation gives CASSSRGETSYEQYV.

The rearrangement uses TRBV6-5 and TRBJ2-2; no reliable D call. Per germline, CDR1 MNHEY and CDR2 SVGAGI. Trimming stripped 4 bases from V and 0 bases from J, with 9 bases between. The CDR3 consists of 15 residues. The CDR3 nucleotides read TGTGCCAGCAGTTTTATGCAGGCGAACACCGGGGAGCTGTTTTTT. It codes for CASSFMQANTGELFF.

The chain links TRBV7-9 to TRBJ1-2, with a tentative D call TRBD1 (5 bases). Germline CDR1 is SEHNR and CDR2 is FQNEAQ (reference sequence). Trimming cost V 1 base and J 6 bases, with 15 bases left between them. The CDR3 totals 15 residues. CDR3 protein: CASSLVPGRVNGYTF. The DNA of the CDR3 is TGTGCCAGCAGCTTAGTTCCAGGGAGGGTCAATGGCTACACCTTC.

The chain recombines TRBV6-5 with TRBJ2-1; 14 bases are a match to TRBD2. With V trimmed by 4 bases and J by 7 bases, 3 bases remained unmatched. The germline gives CDR1 MNHEY, CDR2 SVGAGI. CDR3 size: 15 residues. CDR3 protein: CASSSWTSGRNEQFF. For the CDR3, the DNA is TGTGCCAGCAGTTCGTGGACTAGCGGGAGGAATGAGCAGTTCTTC.

As regards this clone: The same CDR3 arises from other DNA sequences in this sample as well. The chain is built from TRBV6-1 and TRBJ2-3; D might be TRBD2 (7 bases). Germline-derived CDR1 and CDR2 are MNHNS and SASEGT. V lost 1 base to trimming and J lost 2 bases, with 13 bases between them. This CDR3 region has 16 residues. The CDR3 DNA sequence: TGTGCCAGCAGTGAAGTGCGCGGGGGCCCCACAGATACGCAGTATTTT. Its protein product is CASSEVRGGPTDTQYF.

The V call is TRBV19, the J call TRBJ1-6, with D perhaps TRBD1 (6 bases). The germline V gene has CDR1 LNHDA and CDR2 SQIVND (reference sequence). Trimming stripped 5 bases from V and 1 base from J, with 9 bases between. This CDR3 is 15 amino acids long. Here the CDR3 reads CASSPGESYNSPLHF. Written as DNA, the CDR3 is TGTGCCAGTAGTCCAGGGGAGTCCTATAATTCACCCCTCCACTTT. The variable domain in full, completed from reference TRBV19 and TRBJ1-6, reads DGGITQSPKYLFRKEGQNVTLSCEQNLNHDAMYWYRQDPGQGLRLIYYSQIVNDFQKGDIAEGYSVSREKKESFPLTVTSAQKNPTAFYLCASSPGESYNSPLHFGNGTRLTVT.